This T cell receptor (beta chain) emerged from a study of siplizumab effects on memory and regulatory T cells. Study conclusions and caveats: Memory T cells appeared less diverse than naive cells, which seemed to contribute substantially to alloresponse. A minor fraction of alloreactive clones, and no more, mapped to unstimulated subsets.

Assay: immunoSEQ multiplex PCR; the TCRdb copy retains only in-frame clones and omits some. The sample contains about 100,000 clones, approximately 91% of which appear only once. As concerns this clone: Its antigen is unknown.

V was trimmed by 6 bases and J by 0 bases, leaving 14 bases between them. The CDR3 has 15 amino acids. The germline gives CDR1 MNHEY, CDR2 SVGAGI. This clonotype was obtained from a human donor in good health. Some clones in this sample may be carry-over from other donors' samples. This chain links TRBV6-5 with TRBJ2-5; D call uncertain. The sequenced sample was CD4+ T cells sorted from blood. The chain's CDR3 is CASSPTDRYQETQYF. The CDR3 DNA is TGTGCCAGCAGCCCGACCGACCGGTACCAAGAGACCCAGTACTTC.